These 11 T cell receptor beta chains were sequenced from one sample in a study of PD-L1 blockade in urothelial cancer. Sequencing was performed with immunoSEQ multiplex PCR; in TCRdb, only in-frame clones are kept and a portion is missing. The sample includes some 100,000 clones, approximately 91% of them seen just once. The starting material was PBMCs, obtained around atezolizumab (anti-PD-L1) treatment. These receptors came from a woman older than 75 with urothelial cancer.

The CDR3 reads CASSLRNTGELFF. The CDR3 nucleotides are TGTGCCAGCTCTCTCAGAAACACCGGGGAGCTGTTTTTT. The J gene is TRBJ2-2, the V gene TRBV9; D gene unclear. V was clipped by 7 bases and J by 2 bases, with 9 bases between them. The germline gives CDR1 SGDLS, CDR2 YYNGEE. This CDR3 is built from 13 residues.

The chain uses TRBV6-1 and TRBJ2-2; D call uncertain. Germline V gives CDR1 MNHNS, CDR2 SASEGT. V lost 4 bases and J 4 bases, leaving 13 bases between the germline ends. CDR3 length: 15 residues. CDR3 sequence reads: CASSVPIPGTGELFF. The CDR3 coding sequence is TGTGCCAGCAGTGTACCCATCCCGGGCACCGGGGAGCTGTTTTTT.

The rearrangement uses TRBV5-1 and TRBJ2-1; D gene uncertain. The length of the CDR3 is 14 residues. Germline V gene lookup returns CDR1 SGHRS and CDR2 YFSETQ. Trimming removed 0 bases at V and 6 bases at J, with 10 bases between. In nucleotides, the CDR3 is TGCGCCAGCAGCTTGGACCCGGCGGCCAATGAGCAGTTCTTC. The encoded protein is CASSLDPAANEQFF.

The chain has TRBV20-1 and TRBJ2-7, with D uncertain. In germline, CDR1 is DFQATT, CDR2 SNEGSKA (reference sequence). This CDR3 contains 11 residues. Trimming removed 3 bases from V and 6 bases from J, with 9 bases in between. The CDR3 region has the DNA TGCAGTGCTAGTAAAACTATCGAGCAGTACTTC. Amino acids: CSASKTIEQYF.

CDR3 DNA: TGTGCCAGCAGCTTAGAGACCCGACTAGCCGTCTACGAGCAGTACTTC. The encoded protein is CASSLETRLAVYEQYF. The chain recombines TRBV11-2 with TRBJ2-7; 7 bases map to TRBD2. V gave up 0 bases and J gave up 3 bases; unmatched junction bases: 8. The CDR3 has 16 residues. Germline CDR1 is SGHAT and CDR2 is FQNNGV.

With respect to this clone: Other DNA sequences in the sample encode the same CDR3. This chain joins TRBV5-1 and TRBJ1-2; D may be TRBD1 (6 bases). V was clipped by 4 bases and J by 2 bases, with 12 bases between them. Per the germline V gene, CDR1 is SGHRS and CDR2 is YFSETQ. The CDR3 loop spans 14 amino acids. CDR3 in DNA: TGCGCCAGCAGCCCCCCCGGACAGAACTATGGCTACACCTTC. Translating gives CASSPPGQNYGYTF.

The rearrangement uses TRBV30 and TRBJ1-1; D may be TRBD1 (5 bases). The CDR3 totals 15 residues. Looked up from germline, CDR1 is GTSNPN and CDR2 is SVGIG (reference sequence). The ends were cut back, 0 bases at V and 4 bases at J, with 15 bases in the middle. CDR3 protein: CAWSVRLGLGTEAFF. CDR3 DNA: TGTGCCTGGAGTGTACGTCTGGGGCTTGGCACTGAAGCTTTCTTT. The entire variable domain, with the rest obtained from reference TRBV30 and TRBJ1-1, is as follows: SQTIHQWPATLVQPVGSPLSLECTVEGTSNPNLYWYRQAAGRGLQLLFYSVGIGQISSEVPQNLSASRPQDRQFILSSKKLLLSDSGFYLCAWSVRLGLGTEAFFGQGTRLTVV.

The rearrangement uses TRBV21-1 and TRBJ1-1. TRBV21-1 is a listed pseudogene. This CDR3 region has 10 residues. The CDR3 protein is CASSPPGAFF. The CDR3 region has the DNA TGTGCCAGCAGCCCCCCGGGAGCTTTCTTT.

This chain uses TRBV18 with TRBJ2-7, with D possibly being TRBD1 (5 bases). V was trimmed by 5 bases and J by 6 bases, leaving 11 bases between them. Germline lookup yields CDR1 KGHSH and CDR2 LQKENI. The length of the CDR3 is 12 residues. CDR3 nucleotides: TGTGCCAGCTCATCGACAGTTGGCGAGCAGTACTTC. Translating it yields CASSSTVGEQYF.

J is TRBJ1-3 and V is TRBV29-1; D unclear. From germline, CDR1 is SQVTM and CDR2 ANQGSEA. The CDR3 sequence is 16 residues long. The V gene lost 7 bases and the J gene lost 0 bases, with 19 bases spanning the gap. The CDR3 nucleotides read TGCAGCGAAACTTATATGCGGGAAGTCTCTGGAAACACCATATATTTT. This sequence encodes CSETYMREVSGNTIYF.

This chain links TRBV2 with TRBJ2-2; the D gene is possibly TRBD2 (7 bases). The V gene's germline CDR1 is SNHLY and CDR2 FYNNEI. This CDR3 is 16 amino acids long. V dropped 6 bases and J dropped 6 bases, with 20 bases sitting between them. Here the CDR3 reads CASSLAGADVSGELFF. The CDR3 bases are TGTGCCAGCAGCCTCGCGGGGGCCGATGTGTCCGGGGAGCTGTTTTTT.